A selection of T cell receptor beta chains follows, all from one sample in a study of shared clonotypes between healthy human individuals. Libraries were prepared by immunoSEQ multiplex PCR; TCRdb keeps only in-frame clonotypes and omits some of them. The table lists fewer than 850,000 clones, 96% of them singletons. Specimen: naive CD8+ T cells sorted from blood. These receptors were taken from a man younger than 40 in good health. CDR3s include the opening cysteine and the closing phenylalanine or tryptophan. Fields, in order: clone size, V gene, J gene, D gene, CDR3 DNA, CDR3 protein. D genes are given only for firm matches. Not all rows give a size; the values are once, few, many and, for expanded clones, a class.

>once|TRBV15|TRBJ2-1|NA
TGTGCCACCAGCAGTATACAGGTATCCTACAATGAGCAGTTCTTC
CATSSIQVSYNEQFF
>once|TRBV7-3|TRBJ1-2|TRBD1
TGTGCCAGCAGCCCTGGACAGGGGGCTGTTGGCTACACCTTC
CASSPGQGAVGYTF
>NA|TRBV7-9|TRBJ2-1|TRBD2
TGTGCCGGAAGCGGGAGCTCCTACAATGAGCAGTTCTTC
CAGSGSSYNEQFF
>NA|TRBV30|TRBJ2-7|NA
TGTGCCTGGAGGCTCTCTGGGTACGAGCAGTACTTC
CAWRLSGYEQYF
>NA|TRBV10-2|TRBJ2-7|NA
TGCGCCAGCGGGGACTCCTCCTACGAGCAGTACTTC
CASGDSSYEQYF
>NA|TRBV7-9|TRBJ2-7|TRBD2
TGTGCCAGCAGCTCCCCGGGGGGGCTTGAGCAGTACTTC
CASSSPGGLEQYF
>NA|TRBV11-3|TRBJ2-7|NA
TGTGCCAGCAGCTTTGAATTGGGCGAGCAGTACTTC
CASSFELGEQYF
>NA|TRBV7-8|TRBJ1-5|TRBD1
TGTGCCAGCAGCTTAAGGACAGGGGGAAATCAGCCCCAGCATTTT
CASSLRTGGNQPQHF
>NA|TRBV25-1|TRBJ1-2|NA
TGTGCCAGCAGTTCAGAAGGGATCCCCATAAAGGGCTACACCTTC
CASSSEGIPIKGYTF
>NA|TRBV11-3|TRBJ2-1|NA
TGTGCCAGCAGCACACCTAGGAACAATGAGCAGTTCTTC
CASSTPRNNEQFF
>NA|TRBV5-6|TRBJ1-1|NA
TGTGCCAGCAGCTTGGTTCGGATGAACACTGAAGCTTTCTTT
CASSLVRMNTEAFF
>NA|TRBV7-2|TRBJ2-2|NA
TGTGCCAGCAGCTTAGCTAGCATTCTCGAGCTGTTTTTT
CASSLASILELFF
>NA|TRBV27|TRBJ2-3|NA
TGTGCCAGCAGTTTGAGCACAGATACGCAGTATTTT
CASSLSTDTQYF
>NA|TRBV10-3|TRBJ2-2|NA
TGTGCCATCAGTGCGGGCAGGGCAACGAACACCGGGGAGCTGTTTTTT
CAISAGRATNTGELFF
>once|TRBV28|TRBJ2-3|NA
TGTGCCAGCAGTACCGGGTTCGGGGGAGATACGCAGTATTTT
CASSTGFGGDTQYF
>NA|TRBV5-4|TRBJ2-5|NA
TGTGCCAGCAGCTTGGGCCAGACGTTGGTTGGAGAGACCCAGTACTTC
CASSLGQTLVGETQYF
>NA|TRBV7-9|TRBJ1-1|NA
TGTGCCAGCTCTGGCAGGGCGAGTGCTTTCTTT
CASSGRASAFF
>NA|TRBV27|TRBJ2-1|TRBD2
TGTGCCAGCAGTTTATACGCTAGCGGGCGCGACTCCTACAATGAGCAGTTCTTC
CASSLYASGRDSYNEQFF
>NA|TRBV18|TRBJ1-2|NA
TGTGCCAGCTCACCACCCGTACCTACGAACTATGGCTACACCTTC
CASSPPVPTNYGYTF
>NA|TRBV19|TRBJ2-7|TRBD2
TGTGCCAGTAGTAGACACAGACTAGCGGAAATCACCTACGAGCAGTACTTC
CASSRHRLAEITYEQYF
>NA|TRBV7-9|TRBJ1-5|NA
TGTGCCAGCAGCTTAGCCAGTGGTCAGCCCCAGCATTTT
CASSLASGQPQHF
>NA|TRBV7-2|TRBJ2-1|NA
TGTGCCAGCAGCCAGTATCTGGGGGGCATAAATGAGCAGTTCTTC
CASSQYLGGINEQFF
>NA|TRBV5-1|TRBJ2-7|NA
TGCGCCAGCAGCTTGGAGAAGGCTTACGAGCAGTACTTC
CASSLEKAYEQYF
>NA|TRBV29-1|TRBJ2-7|TRBD2
TGCAGCGTTGAAGACGGAGGTAGCGGGAGTATCGACGAGCAGTACTTC
CSVEDGGSGSIDEQYF
>NA|TRBV5-5|TRBJ2-7|TRBD1
TGTGCCAGCAGCTCCCCCCGGGACAGGATATCCTACGAGCAGTACTTC
CASSSPRDRISYEQYF
>NA|TRBV5-6|TRBJ2-3|NA
TGTGCCAGCAGCTTGGAGGGGGGTTATAGCACAGATACGCAGTATTTT
CASSLEGGYSTDTQYF
>NA|TRBV5-1|TRBJ2-1|NA
TGCGCCAGCAGCCCCCGGAGCGCTTACAATGAGCAGTTCTTC
CASSPRSAYNEQFF
>NA|TRBV27|TRBJ1-1|NA
TGTGCCAGCAGTTCTGGCAGTGAAGCTTTCTTT
CASSSGSEAFF
>NA|TRBV7-8|TRBJ2-5|TRBD1
TGTGCCAGTCTGACAGACGAGGAAGTAGGGGGCCCAGAGACCCAGTACTTC
CASLTDEEVGGPETQYF
>NA|TRBV9|TRBJ1-1|NA
TGTGCCAGCAGCAGTGACGGCACTGAAGCTTTCTTT
CASSSDGTEAFF
>once|TRBV6-6|TRBJ2-7|TRBD2
TGTGCCAGCAGTTACGGGCAGAGCGGGATCTACGAGCAGTACTTC
CASSYGQSGIYEQYF
>NA|TRBV28|TRBJ2-7|NA
TGTGCCAGCACTCCTCCCGGGACTGACTACGAGCAGTACTTC
CASTPPGTDYEQYF
>once|TRBV7-9|TRBJ2-7|NA
TGTGCCATCGACTACGAGCAGTACTTC
CAIDYEQYF
>NA|TRBV2|TRBJ2-3|NA
TGTGCCAGCAGTGAAAACCTTTCGGGGCGGAGAAGCACAGATACGCAGTATTTT
CASSENLSGRRSTDTQYF
>NA|TRBV9|TRBJ2-1|TRBD2
TGTGCCAGCGGGACTAGCGCCTCCTACAATGAGCAGTTCTTC
CASGTSASYNEQFF